These T cell receptor beta chains were read from a single sample in a study of long-term antiretroviral therapy in people with HIV. This table comes from immunoSEQ multiplex PCR, and its TCRdb copy is limited to in-frame clones, with some not included. In the table there are tens of thousands of clones, 97% of which are singletons. Source: unsorted PBMCs, taken 6.9 years after starting antiretroviral therapy. The origin of the receptors is a man aged 30-40 years with HIV. Both conserved end residues are part of each CDR3. D genes are given only for firm matches. Clone size is not always given. Where it is, it says once, few, many or a class for expanded clones.

clone_size: NA
v_call: TRBV9
d_call: TRBD1
j_call: TRBJ1-2
cdr3_nt: TGTGCCAGCAGCGCTGGACAGGGGGGCTATGGCTACACCTTC
cdr3_aa: CASSAGQGGYGYTF

clone_size: NA
v_call: TRBV7-2
d_call: TRBD2
j_call: TRBJ2-3
cdr3_nt: TGTGCCAGCAGCTTAGGGGTCGGGACTAGCGGCCTAAGGACAGATACGCAGTATTTT
cdr3_aa: CASSLGVGTSGLRTDTQYF

clone_size: NA
v_call: TRBV2
d_call: TRBD1
j_call: TRBJ1-4
cdr3_nt: TGTGCCAGCAGCGCCTGGGGGACAGGGGAGGAAAAACTGTTTTTT
cdr3_aa: CASSAWGTGEEKLFF

clone_size: NA
v_call: TRBV9
d_call: NA
j_call: TRBJ2-3
cdr3_nt: TGTGCCAGCAGCAACCGGGACACCAGCACAGATACGCAGTATTTT
cdr3_aa: CASSNRDTSTDTQYF

clone_size: NA
v_call: TRBV10-3
d_call: NA
j_call: TRBJ2-7
cdr3_nt: TGTGCCATCAGTGAGTCGGGCAGCACCTACGAGCAGTACTTC
cdr3_aa: CAISESGSTYEQYF

clone_size: NA
v_call: TRBV4-1
d_call: NA
j_call: TRBJ1-3
cdr3_nt: TGCGCCAGCAGCCTCCAAGAGGGAGCGGACGGAAACACCATATATTTT
cdr3_aa: CASSLQEGADGNTIYF

clone_size: NA
v_call: TRBV11-3
d_call: NA
j_call: TRBJ2-1
cdr3_nt: TGTGCCAGCAGCTCGGGACGGATCAATGAGCAGTTCTTC
cdr3_aa: CASSSGRINEQFF

clone_size: NA
v_call: TRBV11-2
d_call: TRBD2
j_call: TRBJ2-5
cdr3_nt: TGTGCCAGCAGCTCGGGACTAGCGGGAGGGCCCAGAAAGACCCAGTACTTC
cdr3_aa: CASSSGLAGGPRKTQYF

clone_size: NA
v_call: TRBV5-6
d_call: NA
j_call: TRBJ2-1
cdr3_nt: TGTGCCAGCAGCCTGGGTTCCACTGAGCAGTTCTTC
cdr3_aa: CASSLGSTEQFF

clone_size: NA
v_call: TRBV9
d_call: TRBD2
j_call: TRBJ2-3
cdr3_nt: TGTGCCAGCAGCGTAGCGGGTAGCGGGGGTCGAGAGACAGATACGCAGTATTTT
cdr3_aa: CASSVAGSGGRETDTQYF

clone_size: NA
v_call: TRBV7-9
d_call: NA
j_call: TRBJ1-1
cdr3_nt: TGTGCCAGCAGCCCCCGGGAGACCGGGGAAGCTTTCTTT
cdr3_aa: CASSPRETGEAFF

clone_size: NA
v_call: TRBV20-1
d_call: NA
j_call: TRBJ1-5
cdr3_nt: TGCAGTGCGGGGGGTGGTCAGCCCCAGCATTTT
cdr3_aa: CSAGGGQPQHF

clone_size: NA
v_call: TRBV10-3
d_call: TRBD1
j_call: TRBJ1-2
cdr3_nt: TGTGCCAGCAGTTTCGGACAGGGATATGGCTACACCTTC
cdr3_aa: CASSFGQGYGYTF

clone_size: NA
v_call: TRBV6-1
d_call: NA
j_call: TRBJ1-5
cdr3_nt: TGTGCCAGCACAAGGACGGATAGCAATCAGCCCCAGCATTTT
cdr3_aa: CASTRTDSNQPQHF

clone_size: NA
v_call: TRBV4-3
d_call: NA
j_call: TRBJ1-1
cdr3_nt: TGCGCCAGCAGCCAAGGTCTACTGACTGAAGCTTTCTTT
cdr3_aa: CASSQGLLTEAFF

clone_size: NA
v_call: TRBV19
d_call: TRBD1
j_call: TRBJ1-1
cdr3_nt: TGTGCCAGTCACAGGGGGAGAACTTTCTTT
cdr3_aa: CASHRGRTFF

clone_size: NA
v_call: TRBV13
d_call: NA
j_call: TRBJ2-7
cdr3_nt: TGTGCCAGCAGGGGGACGGACTACGAGCAGTACTTC
cdr3_aa: CASRGTDYEQYF

clone_size: NA
v_call: TRBV10-3
d_call: TRBD2
j_call: TRBJ2-1
cdr3_nt: TGTGCCATCAGGCTCGGGACTAGCGGGGCCCACCCCTACAATGAGCAGTTCTTC
cdr3_aa: CAIRLGTSGAHPYNEQFF

clone_size: NA
v_call: TRBV2
d_call: NA
j_call: TRBJ1-2
cdr3_nt: TGTGCCAGCACCATCGGGCAACTTAAGCCATACACCTTC
cdr3_aa: CASTIGQLKPYTF

clone_size: NA
v_call: TRBV15
d_call: NA
j_call: TRBJ2-6
cdr3_nt: TGTGCCACCAGCAGAGTTAGGGCTGGGGCCAACGTCCTGACTTTC
cdr3_aa: CATSRVRAGANVLTF

clone_size: once
v_call: TRBV11-2
d_call: TRBD2
j_call: TRBJ2-1
cdr3_nt: TGTGCCAGCAGCTCTAGCGGGAGCTCCTACAATGAGCAGTTCTTC
cdr3_aa: CASSSSGSSYNEQFF

clone_size: NA
v_call: TRBV27
d_call: NA
j_call: TRBJ2-1
cdr3_nt: TGTGCCAGTGCCTCAGTTGGGCTGGAGCAGTTCTTC
cdr3_aa: CASASVGLEQFF

clone_size: NA
v_call: TRBV4-1
d_call: NA
j_call: TRBJ2-1
cdr3_nt: TGCGCCAGCAGCCAAGCCCTCCTAGTCAATGAGCAGTTCTTC
cdr3_aa: CASSQALLVNEQFF

clone_size: NA
v_call: TRBV6-5
d_call: NA
j_call: TRBJ2-7
cdr3_nt: TGTGCCAGCAGCCCGGCATCGGTCTACGAGCAGTACTTC
cdr3_aa: CASSPASVYEQYF

clone_size: once
v_call: TRBV6-5
d_call: NA
j_call: TRBJ2-1
cdr3_nt: TGTGCCAGCAGCCGCTACCGACTAATGGATGGGCAGTTCTTC
cdr3_aa: CASSRYRLMDGQFF

clone_size: NA
v_call: TRBV6-1
d_call: NA
j_call: TRBJ1-5
cdr3_nt: TGTGCCAGCATGGGACCTAATCAGCCCCAGCATTTT
cdr3_aa: CASMGPNQPQHF

clone_size: NA
v_call: TRBV5-5
d_call: NA
j_call: TRBJ2-7
cdr3_nt: TGTGCCAGCAGCGGGACAACCTCCTACGAGCAGTACTTC
cdr3_aa: CASSGTTSYEQYF

clone_size: NA
v_call: TRBV9
d_call: NA
j_call: TRBJ2-2
cdr3_nt: TGTGCCAGCGGGCCAGTTACCGGGGTCTTCACCGGGGAGCTGTTTTTT
cdr3_aa: CASGPVTGVFTGELFF

clone_size: NA
v_call: TRBV5-6
d_call: TRBD2
j_call: TRBJ2-1
cdr3_nt: TGTGCCAGCAAGGAGGGAGGCGGGGGGCCGAATGAGCAGTTCTTC
cdr3_aa: CASKEGGGGPNEQFF

clone_size: NA
v_call: TRBV7-6
d_call: TRBD1
j_call: TRBJ1-2
cdr3_nt: TGTGCCAGCAGCTCCGGTACAGGGGGCGCGTATGGCTACACCTTC
cdr3_aa: CASSSGTGGAYGYTF

clone_size: NA
v_call: TRBV6-6
d_call: NA
j_call: TRBJ2-1
cdr3_nt: TGTGCCAGCAGTTTACAGGGCAATGAGCAGTTCTTC
cdr3_aa: CASSLQGNEQFF

clone_size: NA
v_call: TRBV6-5
d_call: NA
j_call: TRBJ2-1
cdr3_nt: TGTGCCAGCAGAACTTCATCCGGCAATGAGCAGTTCTTC
cdr3_aa: CASRTSSGNEQFF

clone_size: NA
v_call: TRBV5-1
d_call: NA
j_call: TRBJ2-1
cdr3_nt: TGCGCCAGCAGCCTGTTACCGACGGAGGCCTACAATGAGCAGTTCTTC
cdr3_aa: CASSLLPTEAYNEQFF

clone_size: NA
v_call: TRBV27
d_call: TRBD1
j_call: TRBJ2-7
cdr3_nt: TGTGCCAGCAAACCGGGACAGGTCGTTTCCGAGCAGTACTTC
cdr3_aa: CASKPGQVVSEQYF

clone_size: once
v_call: TRBV11-2
d_call: NA
j_call: TRBJ2-4
cdr3_nt: TGTGCCAGCAGCTATGTGGGCAGAAGGGAAAACATTCAGTACTTC
cdr3_aa: CASSYVGRRENIQYF

clone_size: NA
v_call: TRBV19
d_call: NA
j_call: TRBJ1-4
cdr3_nt: TGTGCCAGTAGTATAAGGAGGGAAGAAAAACTGTTTTTT
cdr3_aa: CASSIRREEKLFF

clone_size: NA
v_call: TRBV7-2
d_call: TRBD2
j_call: TRBJ2-7
cdr3_nt: TGTGCCAGCAGCTTTCAGCGGGATACGACCTACGAGCAGTACTTC
cdr3_aa: CASSFQRDTTYEQYF

clone_size: NA
v_call: TRBV5-4
d_call: NA
j_call: TRBJ2-3
cdr3_nt: TGTGCCAGCAGCTTGGCCGGGACCGGTGATACGCAGTATTTT
cdr3_aa: CASSLAGTGDTQYF

clone_size: NA
v_call: TRBV9
d_call: NA
j_call: TRBJ1-1
cdr3_nt: TGTGCCAGCAGCCGCAATCAGGGCTTTGAAGCTTTCTTT
cdr3_aa: CASSRNQGFEAFF

clone_size: NA
v_call: TRBV5-1
d_call: TRBD2
j_call: TRBJ2-7
cdr3_nt: TGCGCCAGCAGCTTCTATCCTAGCGGGAGAAGTTCCTACGAGCAGTACTTC
cdr3_aa: CASSFYPSGRSSYEQYF

clone_size: NA
v_call: TRBV2
d_call: TRBD2
j_call: TRBJ2-5
cdr3_nt: TGTGCCAGCAGCGGTCACCATAGCGGGATTGAGACCCAGTACTTC
cdr3_aa: CASSGHHSGIETQYF

clone_size: few
v_call: TRBV2
d_call: NA
j_call: TRBJ2-2
cdr3_nt: TGTGCCAGCAGCTTACCAACCGGGGAGCTGTTTTTT
cdr3_aa: CASSLPTGELFF

clone_size: NA
v_call: TRBV5-6
d_call: TRBD1
j_call: TRBJ1-2
cdr3_nt: TGTGCCAGCAGCTCGGGACAGGTATATGGCTACACCTTC
cdr3_aa: CASSSGQVYGYTF

clone_size: once
v_call: TRBV14
d_call: TRBD2
j_call: TRBJ2-1
cdr3_nt: TGTGCCAGCAGCCTCTGGACTAGCGGGAATGAGCAGTTCTTC
cdr3_aa: CASSLWTSGNEQFF